This TCR beta chain was retrieved from a study of radiation and T cells in renal cell carcinoma. With regard to this clone: Other DNA sequences in this specimen translate into the identical CDR3.

Libraries were prepared by immunoSEQ multiplex PCR; TCRdb keeps only in-frame clonotypes and omits some of them. The top ten hold 6% to 7% of the sample, which has about 91,000 clones, about four fifths seen once. CDR1 and CDR2 from the germline V gene are MNHNS and SASEGT. This CDR3 region has 13 residues. The junction had 4 bases not matched to a gene; V was cut back by 6 bases and J by 4 bases. The time point here: baseline pretreatment blood. Treatment described: 15 Gy SBRT to primary tumor, nephrectomy 4 weeks later. Serial blood draws occurred at baseline and 2 and 4 weeks post-SBRT. Clear cell pathology was present in this patient's renal cell carcinoma.

The specimen was blood, collected from a patient whose treatment included radiotherapy and nephrectomy. The chain is built from TRBV6-1 and TRBJ1-1; TRBD1 matches 8 bases. The clonotype comes from a man in his sixties with renal cell carcinoma. The CDR3 DNA is TGTGCCAGCAGCCTGGACAGGGCCACTGAAGCTTTCTTT. It codes for CASSLDRATEAFF.